This T cell receptor beta chain was obtained from a study of blood T cell repertoires in COVID-19. Study summary: Both acute and convalescent COVID-19 samples were obtained from the United States, Italy and Spain.

In the authors' workflow: Estimates of nucleated cell counts were drawn from the amplification of reference gene primers. Data came from immunoSEQ multiplex PCR; TCRdb stores just in-frame clones and leaves some out. The V and J calls and clone size were taken over from that table, and D and trimming were inferred from the DNA. Found here are hundreds of thousands of clones, around nine tenths of them singletons; the top ten hold 0.8% to 0.85%. This CDR3 is built from 14 residues. Per germline, CDR1 SGHRS and CDR2 YFSETQ. Trimming cost V 0 bases and J 7 bases; bases outside gene matches: 1. This chain connects TRBV5-1 to TRBJ1-4, with 9 bases matching TRBD1. This TCR derives from a man aged 18-30 years with COVID-19, enrolled during active disease. The sequenced sample was peripheral blood. This CDR3 reads CASSLGQGVEKLFF. The CDR3 bases are TGCGCCAGCAGCTTGGGACAGGGGGTTGAAAAACTGTTTTTT.